This record concerns one TCR beta chain sequence. Its antigen has not been determined. Within one base of it there is no much larger clone, and no base qualities were kept. The CDR3 has 17 amino acids, counting the end cysteine and phenylalanine. Just the 51-base CDR3 DNA is kept, in frame starting at base 1. For this chain, trimming is 1 base at the V end and 4 bases at the J end, and the number of junction bases without a gene match is 9. The germline V gene specifies LGHNA as CDR1 and YSLEER as CDR2. The data were taken from a study of blood T cell repertoires in COVID-19 (TCRdb year 2020). Some background on the complete study: Samples from collaborators originated in the United States, Italy and Spain and spanned both the acute and convalescent phases of COVID-19. The dataset comprised deeply sampled blood TCRbeta repertoires from subjects exposed to, actively infected with, or recovered from COVID-19. The repertoires were released in a freely available public database meant as a resource for research on the immune response to SARS-CoV-2. Nearly every sample came with metadata listing a de-identified subject ID, COVID-19 status, age in years and sex. HLA class I and class II types, where available, came from metadata supplied by the sample provider rather than from assay-based typing. The prospective study material was composed of cDNA or gDNA derived from T cells, B-cell-depleted T cells, or PBMCs. Samples were obtained from the ongoing ImmuneRACE study (first 160 participants) and from 1,000 to 1,500 subjects provided by 6 global collaborators.

Broad study findings and their caveats: How much clinical and demographic metadata was included differed by source and by participant, and the metadata was provided uncurated.

The immunoSEQ Assay, a bias-controlled multiplex PCR, was used to amplify TCRbeta CDR3 regions from genomic DNA. The paper's processing steps were these. Within the assay, amplification of reference gene primers was used to estimate how many nucleated cells each sample contained. To quantify the absolute abundance of each unique TCRbeta CDR3 rearrangement, sequence reads were collapsed and filtered. For each sample, productive Simpson clonality was calculated as the square root of Simpson's diversity index across productive rearrangements. Drawn from immuneACCESS, this table holds only the in-frame rearrangements with V and J called that TCRdb kept. Clones are partly lost; checked studies trace under half to an unresolved V gene and leave the rest unexplained. V and J calls plus clone size are reproduced from that table; the DNA served to infer D and trimming. Present in this sample are approximately 240,000 clones, roughly 84% of which were seen just once. The ten largest clones capture approximately 2% of the sample.

Samples from volunteer blood donors who had recovered from COVID-19 were contributed by a second Seattle source. Collaborating institutions collected whole blood in K2EDTA tubes following their own protocols. For TCRbeta analysis, collaborators shipped samples in one of three forms: frozen whole blood, isolated PBMCs, or DNA extracted from either of those sample types. The V and J genes are TRBV4-3 and TRBJ2-7; TRBD2 fits 11 bases in the junction. This sequence was found in a woman between 40 and 55 years old who had recovered from COVID-19. Sequencing was performed on peripheral blood. The nucleotides are TGCGCCAGCAGCCAAGCGTTCCTAGCGGGAGGAGCTTACGAGCAGTACTTC. It translates to CASSQAFLAGGAYEQYF.